This passage covers 24 T cell receptor beta chains from one sample sequenced in a study of blood T cells in healthy people across ages. Sample-barcoded 5' priming and a J-beta primer mix drove a second PCR of roughly 6 to 12 cycles. TCRdb called the 5' RACE reads again in MiXCR, with one record for every CDR3 protein. The sample gives 540,000 or so distinct CDR3 sequences, roughly 43% of which show up once; 20% to 25% is in the top ten. Sequenced: blood. These receptors were obtained from a man older than 75 in good health.

This clonotype showed up just a few times. The J gene is TRBJ2-1, the V gene TRBV24-1; TRBD2 matches at 7 bases. The length of the CDR3 is 15 residues. In germline, CDR1 is KGHDR, CDR2 SFDVKD. The J segment lost 4 bases and the V segment lost 4 bases, leaving 6 bases of the junction unmatched. The CDR3 DNA follows: TGTGCCACCAGTGACCCTAATAGCGGGTACAATGAGCAGTTCTTC. Residues: CATSDPNSGYNEQFF.

This clonotype has just a few counts. The chain recombines TRBV5-1 with TRBJ2-1; the D call may be TRBD1 or TRBD2 (5 bases each). The CDR3 has 15 residues. V lost 0 bases, J lost 8 bases, and 15 bases lay in between. Per germline, CDR1 SGHRS and CDR2 YFSETQ. The CDR3 DNA reads as TGCGCCAGCAGCTTGGTAAGGGGCCCGGGGTATGAGCAGTTCTTC. The encoded protein is CASSLVRGPGYEQFF. Looking up the rest from reference TRBV5-1 and TRBJ2-1 gives the full variable domain: KAGVTQTPRYLIKTRGQQVTLSCSPISGHRSVSWYQQTPGQGLQFLFEYFSETQRNKGNFPGRFSGRQFSNSRSEMNVSTLELGDSALYLCASSLVRGPGYEQFFGPGTRLTVL.

V gene TRBV2 combines with J gene TRBJ1-5; D remains ambiguous. With 3 bases removed from V and 2 bases from J, the gap between germline ends came to 5 bases. The germline gives CDR1 SNHLY, CDR2 FYNNEI. This CDR3 spans 13 amino acids. The CDR3 loop reads CASSDQGNQPQHF. In DNA, the CDR3 is TGTGCCAGCAGTGATCAGGGCAATCAGCCCCAGCATTTT.

The chain recombines TRBV20-1 with TRBJ2-4; 7 nucleotides align to TRBD2. Germline V CDR1 and CDR2: DFQATT, SNEGSKA (reference sequence). With V trimmed by 0 bases and J by 1 base, 9 bases remained unmatched. The CDR3 loop spans 17 amino acids. The CDR3 loop reads CSARDLASGNAKNIQYF. The CDR3 DNA follows: TGCAGTGCTAGAGATCTGGCTAGCGGTAATGCCAAAAACATTCAGTACTTC.

This clonotype was seen a few times. This rearrangement joins TRBV5-1 to TRBJ2-5; D not resolved. CDR1 and CDR2 (germline): SGHRS, YFSETQ. Trimming cost V 5 bases and J 4 bases, with 24 bases left between them. This CDR3 is 17 amino acids long. The CDR3 reads CASRISGRSFDGETQYF. The CDR3 DNA is TGCGCCAGCAGAATTTCCGGACGGTCCTTTGACGGAGAGACCCAGTACTTC.

This chain connects TRBV15 to TRBJ1-4; weak D call: TRBD1 (5 bases). Germline CDR1 LNHNV, CDR2 YYDKDF (reference sequence). V lost 0 bases and J 4 bases, leaving 9 bases between the germline ends. CDR3 length: 15 amino acids. CDR3 protein: CATSRDPGGNEKLFF. In nucleotides, the CDR3 is TGTGCCACCAGCAGAGACCCCGGGGGTAATGAAAAACTGTTTTTT. The full variable domain, its missing parts supplied by reference TRBV15 and TRBJ1-4, is DAMVIQNPRYQVTQFGKPVTLSCSQTLNHNVMYWYQQKSSQAPKLLFHYYDKDFNNEADTPDNFQSRRPNTSFCFLDIRSPGLGDTAMYLCATSRDPGGNEKLFFGSGTQLSVL.

The chain's CDR3 is CASSQDTASHNGYTF. CDR3 in DNA: TGTGCCAGCAGCCAAGATACGGCCTCCCATAATGGCTACACCTTC. The chain is built from TRBV3-1 and TRBJ1-2; D call uncertain. The CDR3 is 15 amino acids. The germline CDR1 and CDR2 sequences are LGHDT and YNNKEL (reference sequence). The V end was cut by 0 bases, the J end by 6 bases, with 14 bases between.

V gene TRBV3-1 combines with J gene TRBJ2-7, with D perhaps matching TRBD1 or TRBD2 (6 bases each). With 0 bases removed from V and 0 bases from J, the gap between germline ends came to 9 bases. Germline assignment: CDR1 LGHDT and CDR2 YNNKEL (reference sequence). CDR3 length: 15 amino acids. For the CDR3, the DNA is TGTGCCAGCAGCCAAGATGGAGGGGGCTCCTACGAGCAGTACTTC. Its protein product is CASSQDGGGSYEQYF.

This clonotype appeared a few times. CDR3 coding DNA: TGTGCCAGCAGCTCCTCGTTCGGAGCGAATCAGCCCCAGCATTTT. It codes for CASSSSFGANQPQHF. The chain has TRBV7-2 and TRBJ1-5; D not resolved. Germline loops: CDR1 SGHTA, CDR2 FQGNSA. V was pared by 4 bases and J by 4 bases, with 14 bases between. The CDR3 is made up of 15 amino acids.

The chain couples TRBV7-9 to TRBJ1-2; D is uncertain. There are 13 residues in the CDR3. V dropped 6 bases and J dropped 7 bases, with 15 bases sitting between them. Germline V gene data show CDR1 as SEHNR and CDR2 as FQNEAQ (reference sequence). CDR3 amino acids: CASSFGPSGGYTF. The CDR3 coding sequence is TGTGCCAGCAGTTTCGGGCCCTCGGGTGGCTACACCTTC.

This clonotype was picked up a small number of times. V gene TRBV7-2 combines with J gene TRBJ1-2; 8 positions agree with TRBD1. Germline V gene sequence: CDR1 SGHTA, CDR2 FQGNSA. J lost 1 base, V lost 4 bases, and 5 bases had no gene match. The CDR3 runs to 15 residues. The CDR3 nucleotides are TGTGCCAGCAGCTCATACAGGGGGAATAACTATGGCTACACCTTC. Protein: CASSSYRGNNYGYTF.

This clonotype was recorded only once. The chain has TRBV20-1 and TRBJ2-5, with 11 bases identical to TRBD1. The CDR3 sequence is 14 residues long. CDR1 and CDR2 from the germline V gene are DFQATT and SNEGSKA (reference sequence). Trimming removed 1 base from V and 6 bases from J; junction bases left unmatched: 4. The DNA of the CDR3 is TGCAGTGCTAGAGTCCCGGACAGGGGGCAGACCCAGTACTTC. Amino acid sequence: CSARVPDRGQTQYF.

This clonotype was counted only a few times. CDR3 loop: CASSLYATGVNSPLHF. The DNA for the CDR3 is TGCGCCAGCAGCTTATACGCTACAGGGGTGAATTCACCCCTCCACTTT. This chain links TRBV5-1 with TRBJ1-6; TRBD1 aligns across 7 bases. Trimming took 2 bases from V and 7 from J; bases not matched to a gene: 9. This CDR3 is built from 16 residues. Germline-derived CDR1 and CDR2 are SGHRS and YFSETQ.

This clonotype was picked up a small number of times. The V call is TRBV7-2, the J call TRBJ2-1, with D tentatively TRBD2 (6 bases). The CDR3 has 17 amino acids. In germline, CDR1 is SGHTA, CDR2 FQGNSA. With 5 bases removed from V and 2 bases from J, the gap between germline ends came to 19 bases. The CDR3 sequence is CASSARLVRSPYNEQFF. CDR3 coding DNA: TGTGCCAGCAGCGCACGACTAGTCAGGAGTCCCTACAATGAGCAGTTCTTC.

The rearrangement links TRBV27 to TRBJ2-7; D gene ambiguous. The DNA end is more similar to TRBJ2-5, so the J call may be wrong. Germline V gene sequence: CDR1 MNHEY, CDR2 SMNVEV (reference sequence). CDR3 length: 14 residues. The DNA for the CDR3 is TGTGCCAGCAGTTTTCGTGGGCACAAACAGACCCAGTACTTC. Its protein is CASSFRGHKQTQYF.

CDR3 nucleotides: TGTGCCAGCAGCTTAATCATCAGCGGGGGAGGTACAGATACGCAGTATTTT. It encodes CASSLIISGGGTDTQYF. The rearrangement uses TRBV7-9 and TRBJ2-3, with TRBD2 matching over 8 bases. The V gene end was trimmed by 2 bases and the J gene end by 3 bases; junction bases not matched to a gene: 10. This CDR3 is 17 amino acids long. From germline, CDR1 is SEHNR and CDR2 FQNEAQ (reference sequence).

This clonotype was seen repeatedly, ten times or more. The chain couples TRBV6-6 to TRBJ2-1; the D is unclear. This CDR3 has 11 residues. With 5 bases removed from V and 10 bases from J, the gap between germline ends came to 9 bases. Germline assignment: CDR1 MNHNY and CDR2 SVGAGI (reference sequence). In DNA, the CDR3 is TGTGCCAGCAGTCAGGTAAACGAGCAGTTCTTC. It yields the protein CASSQVNEQFF.

The table lists this clonotype with a few counts. The CDR3 DNA is TGCGCCAGCAGTCCTACAGGGATGAATTCACCCCTCCACTTT. Translating gives CASSPTGMNSPLHF. The chain combines TRBV4-3 with TRBJ1-6, with D perhaps matching TRBD1 (6 bases). V shed 6 bases and J shed 7 bases, with 13 bases lying between them. The germline V gene encodes CDR1 LGHNA and CDR2 YSLEER. The CDR3 has 14 amino acids.

The J gene is TRBJ2-4, the V gene TRBV7-2, with TRBD2 as a possible D gene (7 bases). V lost 1 base to trimming and J lost 13 bases, with 23 bases between them. There are 16 residues in the CDR3. Germline values: CDR1 SGHTA, CDR2 FQGNSA. CDR3 nucleotide sequence: TGTGCCAGCAGCTTAGAGGGACGACGGGGGGCGAGTGAGCAGTACTTC. It encodes CASSLEGRRGASEQYF.

This chain uses TRBV20-1 with TRBJ1-2; 7 bases match TRBD1. J lost 8 bases, V lost 6 bases, and 18 bases had no gene match. The germline gives CDR1 DFQATT, CDR2 SNEGSKA (reference sequence). The CDR3 contains 15 residues. The CDR3: CSAPRMTGIVLGYTF. Written as DNA, the CDR3 is TGCAGTGCCCCGAGGATGACAGGGATAGTATTAGGCTACACCTTC.

DNA of the CDR3: TGCAGTGCTAGGGGTGTGAATTCACCCCTCCACTTT. This encodes CSARGVNSPLHF. The chain joins TRBV20-1 to TRBJ1-6; D unresolved. The CDR3 spans 12 residues. Trimming removed 3 bases from V and 7 bases from J, with 7 bases in between. Germline V gene data show CDR1 as DFQATT and CDR2 as SNEGSKA (reference sequence).

Notes on this clonotype: This may come from a read error, since a much larger clone is one base off. The J gene is TRBJ2-1, the V gene TRBV6-6; 10 bases match TRBD2. The germline CDR1 and CDR2 sequences are MNHNY and SVGAGI (reference sequence). The trim removed 7 bases at V and 12 bases at J, leaving 18 bases unmatched. CDR3 length: 16 residues. This CDR3 reads CASTIAGGQVSHGQFF. The CDR3 DNA reads TGTGCCAGCACAATAGCGGGAGGTCAGGTTTCCCATGGGCAGTTCTTC.

The rearrangement uses TRBV3-1 and TRBJ2-4; no firm D call. The DNA end is a closer match to TRBJ2-7, so the J assignment may be wrong. CDR3 size: 16 residues. The germline V gene encodes CDR1 LGHDT and CDR2 YNNKEL (reference sequence). CDR3 sequence reads: CASSQDAYTKAYEQYF. For the CDR3, the DNA is TGTGCCAGCAGCCAAGATGCATATACGAAAGCCTACGAGCAGTACTTC.

The gene calls are TRBV6-6 and TRBJ1-2, with 8 bases aligning to TRBD1. There are 13 residues in the CDR3. V lost 5 bases, J lost 7 bases, and 6 bases stayed unmatched. CDR1 MNHNY and CDR2 SVGAGI come from the germline V gene (reference sequence). The chain's CDR3 is CASSNQGAPGYTF. The CDR3 nucleotides are TGTGCCAGCAGTAACCAGGGGGCCCCTGGCTACACCTTC.